This record looks at one T cell receptor beta chain sequence and its context. Patients aged 18 to 65 had newly diagnosed hyperthyroidism of under 2 months' duration. The data stem from a study of T cells in Graves' hyperthyroidism and ophthalmopathy. Trimming took off 3 bases at V and 1 base at J, with 14 bases between the two ends. CDR1 is ENHRY, CDR2 SYGVKD, per germline. This CDR3 has 16 residues. Amplification yielded TCR beta CDR3 regions, with RNA transcripts as the source. RT-PCR in the first round (using the HTBI primer set) targeted the TCR CDR3. Each CDR3 protein is one row after TCRdb ran MiXCR on the multiplex PCR reads. Among about 580,000 distinct CDR3 sequences listed, approximately 14% were seen once.

The sequence was obtained from a woman in her 30s with Graves' hyperthyroidism that later progressed to Graves' ophthalmopathy. The sample consisted of blood. The chain links TRBV10-3 to TRBJ2-3; a weak D match, TRBD2 (5 bases). This CDR3 reads CAISDSLAMRTDTQYF. The DNA of the CDR3 is TGTGCCATCAGTGACTCTTTAGCGATGCGCACAGATACGCAGTATTTT.